What follows describes a single T cell receptor beta chain. Its antigen remains unidentified. The assay was immunoSEQ multiplex PCR, and TCRdb's table has in-frame clones only and misses some. The profile shows tens of thousands of clones, approximately 80% of them singletons. The source of the sample is a study of somatic mutations in cytotoxic T cells in rheumatoid arthritis. Study observations and caveats: Unidentified antigens were the targets of the expanded CD8+ clones. Levels of CD8+ T-cell clonality in rheumatoid arthritis patients were statistically indistinguishable from those seen in age-matched healthy controls, with no significant difference.

The length of the CDR3 is 12 residues. The V gene end was trimmed by 9 bases and the J gene end by 4 bases; junction bases not matched to a gene: 4. From germline, CDR1 is MNHEY and CDR2 SMNVEV (reference sequence). The sample taken for sequencing was CD8+ T cells sorted from blood. The clonotype was recovered from a man in his forties in good health. The V and J genes are TRBV27 and TRBJ1-1, with 8 nucleotides matching TRBD1. The CDR3 is CASGQGGTEAFF. The CDR3 DNA reads as TGTGCCAGTGGACAGGGTGGCACTGAAGCTTTCTTT.